The clone carrying this TCR beta chain has a handful of counts. No antigen is known for it. This entry belongs to a study of response to subunit inactivated influenza vaccine. CDR1 DFQATT and CDR2 SNEGSKA come from the germline V gene (reference sequence). Trimming took 3 bases from V and 8 from J, leaving 8 bases between them. The CDR3 has 11 residues. TCRdb reprocessed the RT-PCR reads with MiXCR, giving one entry per CDR3 protein. The sample includes 600,000 to 850,000 distinct CDR3 sequences, around 15% of them seen just once. Study findings and constraints: The authors offered the suggestion that each seasonal influenza vaccination recruits few new T cells.

This TCR was sampled from a man over 45 who received an inactivated influenza vaccine. Material: PBMCs from blood, obtained 14 days before vaccination. The chain joins TRBV20-1 to TRBJ1-5; D ambiguous. CDR3 sequence reads: CSASIGEPQHF. DNA of the CDR3: TGCAGTGCTAGTATCGGGGAGCCCCAGCATTTT.